This T cell receptor beta chain was captured by sequencing in a study of long-term antiretroviral therapy in people with HIV. Researchers ran immunoSEQ v3.0 at survey level. Assay used: immunoSEQ multiplex PCR; TCRdb lists only in-frame clones, some missing. The sample contains 27,000 or so clones, roughly four fifths of which appear only once. V was clipped by 2 bases and J by 7 bases, with 3 bases between them. Per germline, CDR1 MNHEY and CDR2 SMNVEV (reference sequence). The CDR3 has 12 residues. The TCR comes from a middle-aged man with HIV. The chain combines TRBV27 with TRBJ1-6; D unresolved. Sequences were derived from unsorted PBMCs, sampled 2.9 years after starting antiretroviral therapy. DNA for the CDR3: TGTGCCAGCAGTTTAAGGAATTCACCCCTCCACTTT. Translation gives CASSLRNSPLHF.